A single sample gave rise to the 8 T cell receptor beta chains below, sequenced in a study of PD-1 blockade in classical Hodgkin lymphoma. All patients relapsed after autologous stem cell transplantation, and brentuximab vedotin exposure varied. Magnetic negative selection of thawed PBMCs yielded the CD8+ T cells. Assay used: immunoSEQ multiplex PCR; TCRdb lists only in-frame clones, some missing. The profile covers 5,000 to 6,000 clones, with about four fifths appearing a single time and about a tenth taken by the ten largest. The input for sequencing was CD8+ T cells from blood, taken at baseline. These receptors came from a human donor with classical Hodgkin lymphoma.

CDR3 loop: CASSAPTGTLGYTF. The CDR3, as DNA: TGTGCCAGCAGCGCGCCGACAGGGACCCTTGGCTACACCTTC. The rearrangement joins TRBV9 to TRBJ1-2, with 7 bases aligning to TRBD1. Germline V lookup: CDR1 SGDLS, CDR2 YYNGEE. V gave up 3 bases and J gave up 7 bases; unmatched junction bases: 9. The CDR3 is 14 amino acids.

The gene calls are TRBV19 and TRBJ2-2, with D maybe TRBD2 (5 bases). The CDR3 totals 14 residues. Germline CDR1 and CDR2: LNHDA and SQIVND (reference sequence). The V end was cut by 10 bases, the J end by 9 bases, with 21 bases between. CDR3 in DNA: TGTGCCACAACCTTCCCAAGTGGAGGCAGGGAGCTGTTTTTT. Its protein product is CATTFPSGGRELFF.

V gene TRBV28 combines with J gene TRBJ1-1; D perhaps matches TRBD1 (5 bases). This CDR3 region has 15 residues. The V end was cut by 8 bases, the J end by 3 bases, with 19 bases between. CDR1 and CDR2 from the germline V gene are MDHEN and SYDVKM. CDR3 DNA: TGTGCCAGCGGGGGAGATGCGGAAGGGTACACTGAAGCTTTCTTT. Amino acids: CASGGDAEGYTEAFF.

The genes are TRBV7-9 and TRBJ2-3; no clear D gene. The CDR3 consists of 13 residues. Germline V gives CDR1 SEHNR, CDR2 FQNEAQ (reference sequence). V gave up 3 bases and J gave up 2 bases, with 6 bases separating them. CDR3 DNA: TGTGCCAGCAGCTTTAGGGACACAGATACGCAGTATTTT. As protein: CASSFRDTDTQYF.

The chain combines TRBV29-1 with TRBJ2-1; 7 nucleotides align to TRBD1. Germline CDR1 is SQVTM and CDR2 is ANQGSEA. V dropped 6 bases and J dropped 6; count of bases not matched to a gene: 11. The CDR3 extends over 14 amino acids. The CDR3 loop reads CSVYDRVRINEQFF. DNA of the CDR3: TGCAGCGTGTACGACAGGGTCCGGATCAATGAGCAGTTCTTC.

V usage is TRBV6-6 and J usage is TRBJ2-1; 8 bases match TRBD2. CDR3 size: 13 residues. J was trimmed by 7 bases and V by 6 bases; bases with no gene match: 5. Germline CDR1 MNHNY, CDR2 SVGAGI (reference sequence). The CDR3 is CASSNTGGNEQFF. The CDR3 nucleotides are TGTGCCAGCAGCAACACGGGAGGGAATGAGCAGTTCTTC.

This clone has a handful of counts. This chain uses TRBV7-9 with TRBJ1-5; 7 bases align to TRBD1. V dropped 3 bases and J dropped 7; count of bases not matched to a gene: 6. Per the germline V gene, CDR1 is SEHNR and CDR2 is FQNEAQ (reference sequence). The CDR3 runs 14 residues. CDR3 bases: TGTGCCAGCAGCTTGACAGGGCCAGGGCAGCCCCAGCATTTT. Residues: CASSLTGPGQPQHF. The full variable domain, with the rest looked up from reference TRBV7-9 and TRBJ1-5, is DTGVSQNPRHKITKRGQNVTFRCDPISEHNRLYWYRQTLGQGPEFLTYFQNEAQLEKSRLLSDRFSAERPKGSFSTLEIQRTEQGDSAMYLCASSLTGPGQPQHFGDGTRLSIL.

The CDR3 region has the DNA TGTGCCAGCAGTAATATGCAGAACACAGATACGCAGTATTTT. It yields the protein CASSNMQNTDTQYF. The chain uses TRBV25-1 and TRBJ2-3; D gene unclear. Trimming left V 5 bases short and J 2 bases short, with 11 bases between. The CDR3 consists of 14 residues. Germline V lookup: CDR1 MGHDK, CDR2 SYGVNS.